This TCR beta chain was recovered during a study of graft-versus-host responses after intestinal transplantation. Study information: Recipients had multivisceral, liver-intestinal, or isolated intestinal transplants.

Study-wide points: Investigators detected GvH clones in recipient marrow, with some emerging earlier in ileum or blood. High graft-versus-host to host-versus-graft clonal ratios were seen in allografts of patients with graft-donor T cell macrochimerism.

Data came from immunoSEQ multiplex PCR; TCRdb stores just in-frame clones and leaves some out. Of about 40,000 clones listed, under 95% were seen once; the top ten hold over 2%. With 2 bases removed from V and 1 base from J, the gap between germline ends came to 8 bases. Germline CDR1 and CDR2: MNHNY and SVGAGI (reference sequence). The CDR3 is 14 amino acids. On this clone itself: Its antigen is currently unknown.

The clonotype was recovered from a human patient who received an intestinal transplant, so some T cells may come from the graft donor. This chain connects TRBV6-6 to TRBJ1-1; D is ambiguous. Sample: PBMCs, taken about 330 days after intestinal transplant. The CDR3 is CASSYGRPNTEAFF. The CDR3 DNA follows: TGTGCCAGCAGTTACGGCAGGCCGAACACTGAAGCTTTCTTT.